This TCR beta chain emerged from a study of T cells in tuberculosis. Regarding time point: new active TB diagnosis, blood taken before or within 7 days of starting treatment. The V end lost 3 bases, the J end lost 3 bases, and 17 bases lay between the germline ends. Looked up from germline, CDR1 is SGHNT and CDR2 is YENEEA. This CDR3 is 17 amino acids long. Repertoires were generated with immunoSEQ multiplex PCR, while TCRdb's copy carries only in-frame clones and drops some. The table records about 53,000 clones, roughly 96% of them present only once. The specimen was PBMCs, collected at tuberculosis diagnosis. The V gene is TRBV11-3, the J gene TRBJ2-2, with D possibly TRBD2 on 6 matching bases. This clonotype was obtained from an adult with tuberculosis. The CDR3, as DNA: TGTGCCAGCAGCTTCAGACGTTCGGGGGAGGACACCGGGGAGCTGTTTTTT. This codes for CASSFRRSGEDTGELFF.